The sample holds many counts of the clone carrying this T cell receptor beta chain. The antigen is not known. This entry belongs to a study of T-cell memory formation after mild COVID-19. Study at large: TCR clusters were mostly confined to one donor each. Study results and caveats: Still unconfirmed is whether the second-wave clones peaking on day 37 recognized SARS-CoV-2.

TCRdb reprocessed the 5' RACE reads with MiXCR, giving one entry per CDR3 protein. The sample gives 470,000 or so distinct CDR3 sequences, over 15% of which show up once; about a fifth is in the top ten. The CDR3 totals 15 residues. Germline V lookup: CDR1 SGHAT, CDR2 FQNNGV. The V gene lost 3 bases and the J gene lost 4 bases, with 12 bases spanning the gap. The rearrangement uses TRBV11-2 and TRBJ1-4; TRBD1 is a possible D gene (6 bases). The sequence was obtained from a man between 18 and 29 years old who had mild COVID-19 (a few samples of this study predate the infection). Cell type and time point are not known. The sequencing sample was made of PBMCs or a T cell subset sorted from them (not recorded which). This chain's CDR3 is CASSFTGTINEKLFF. The CDR3 DNA reads TGTGCCAGCAGCTTTACCGGGACAATTAATGAAAAACTGTTTTTT.